Shown below are 21 T cell receptor beta chains from a single sample sequenced in a study of Ad26.COV2.S vaccination and SARS-CoV-2 variants. Profiling relied on immunoSEQ multiplex PCR, and the TCRdb table lists in-frame clones only, not all of them. The data contain around 450,000 clones, 89% of them singletons. Sample treatment: some 20 received Ad26.COV2.S at low or high dose, single or two shots; several received placebo; per-sample allocation not given. After the first vaccine or placebo injection, samples were drawn on day 63. This specimen was peripheral blood, taken in a trial of Ad26.COV2.S vaccine versus placebo. The receptors were gathered from a person aged 18-65 years who received the Ad26.COV2.S COVID-19 vaccine or a placebo.

This clone showed up just once. This chain joins TRBV28 and TRBJ2-7; D is possibly TRBD1 (6 bases). The CDR3 loop spans 16 amino acids. V lost 3 bases, J lost 2 bases, and 17 bases lay in between. Germline CDR1 reads MDHEN; CDR2 reads SYDVKM. The CDR3 loop reads CASSFTPGGKPYEQYF. The CDR3 DNA reads as TGTGCCAGCAGTTTTACCCCTGGGGGCAAGCCCTACGAGCAGTACTTC.

This rearrangement joins TRBV6-5 to TRBJ1-1, with D possibly being TRBD1 (6 bases). V was cut by 5 bases and J by 7 bases, with 17 bases left in between. Germline-derived CDR1 and CDR2 are MNHEY and SVGAGI. This CDR3 has 14 amino acids. CDR3 nucleotides: TGTGCCAGCAGTACCGACAGGTCCCTCTTTGAAGCTTTCTTT. It encodes CASSTDRSLFEAFF.

This chain connects TRBV7-6 to TRBJ2-1, with D possibly being TRBD2 (7 bases). The CDR3 runs 15 residues. V was cut by 5 bases and J by 2 bases, with 13 bases left in between. Germline CDR1 SGHVS, CDR2 FNYEAQ. The CDR3 here is CASSLTGGTYNEQFF. As DNA, the CDR3 is TGTGCCAGCAGCCTCACGGGGGGCACCTACAATGAGCAGTTCTTC.

The chain links TRBV6-5 to TRBJ2-7; no firm D call. This CDR3 spans 16 amino acids. Trimming left V 0 bases short and J 0 bases short, with 12 bases between. Germline values: CDR1 MNHEY, CDR2 SVGAGI. CDR3 loop: CASSYSNQDGSYEQYF. The DNA for the CDR3 is TGTGCCAGCAGTTACTCGAATCAGGACGGCTCCTACGAGCAGTACTTC.

The chain has TRBV9 and TRBJ2-2; 10 bases fit TRBD1. The CDR3 length is 16 residues. The V gene end was trimmed by 4 bases and the J gene end by 2 bases; junction bases not matched to a gene: 5. In germline, CDR1 is SGDLS, CDR2 YYNGEE. CDR3 sequence (DNA): TGTGCCAGCAGCCCAAGGGACAGGGGAAACACCGGGGAGCTGTTTTTT. It yields the protein CASSPRDRGNTGELFF.

The chain has TRBV6-5 and TRBJ1-5; 8 bases line up with TRBD1. V was pared by 10 bases and J by 4 bases, with 3 bases of the junction left unmatched. Germline V CDR1 and CDR2: MNHEY, SVGAGI. The CDR3 consists of 12 residues. CDR3 sequence: CATRTGNQPQHF. The DNA of the CDR3 is TGTGCCACCCGGACAGGGAATCAGCCCCAGCATTTT.

This chain links TRBV30 with TRBJ2-3; 9 bases are shared with TRBD2. Germline V gives CDR1 GTSNPN, CDR2 SVGIG (reference sequence). The CDR3 spans 15 residues. J gave up 1 base and V 3 bases, and 5 bases lay outside the gene matches. CDR3 sequence (DNA): TGTGCCTGGAGACCATTAGCGGGGGGCACAGATACGCAGTATTTT. This translates into CAWRPLAGGTDTQYF.

This chain connects TRBV5-5 to TRBJ2-5, with D uncertain. This CDR3 region has 14 residues. Trimming stripped 0 bases from V and 2 bases from J, with 8 bases between. Germline V CDR1 and CDR2: SGHKS, YYEKEE (reference sequence). CDR3 sequence (DNA): TGTGCCAGCAGCTTGGAACACTTTCAAGAGACCCAGTACTTC. It codes for CASSLEHFQETQYF.

The chain combines TRBV9 with TRBJ2-1; unclear D gene. V lost 3 bases and J lost 8, with 24 bases in between. This CDR3 has 17 amino acids. Germline assignment: CDR1 SGDLS and CDR2 YYNGEE. The CDR3 loop is CASSAVDLMASLDEQFF. The CDR3 coding sequence is TGTGCCAGCAGCGCCGTTGACTTAATGGCTTCTCTCGATGAGCAGTTCTTC.

The V and J genes are TRBV18 and TRBJ2-2, with D tentatively TRBD1 (6 bases). V lost 5 bases, J lost 6 bases, and 10 bases lay in between. Germline-derived CDR1 and CDR2 are KGHSH and LQKENI. The CDR3 runs 13 residues. The CDR3 nucleotides are TGTGCCAGCTCAGCACAGGGTGCCGGGGAGCTGTTTTTT. This sequence encodes CASSAQGAGELFF.

This chain links TRBV5-1 with TRBJ2-1; D is undetermined. The germline V gene encodes CDR1 SGHRS and CDR2 YFSETQ. Trimming cost V 0 bases and J 7 bases, with 20 bases left between them. The CDR3 spans 17 residues. CDR3 nucleotide sequence: TGCGCCAGCAGCTTGGGGGATAGCCGGAGATCCGCGAATGAGCAGTTCTTC. It encodes CASSLGDSRRSANEQFF.

The J gene is TRBJ2-5, the V gene TRBV10-3; D is tentatively TRBD1 or TRBD2 (5 bases each). The CDR3 runs to 16 residues. The germline gives CDR1 ENHRY, CDR2 SYGVKD. V gave up 4 bases and J gave up 2 bases, with 17 bases separating them. The CDR3 bases are TGTGCCATCAGTGTCCGGGACGGACGACGTCAAGAGACCCAGTACTTC. Its translation is CAISVRDGRRQETQYF.

This chain connects TRBV5-1 to TRBJ1-2; 11 bases map to TRBD1. With 3 bases clipped from V and 6 bases from J, the junction kept 4 bases outside the gene matches. Germline V lookup: CDR1 SGHRS, CDR2 YFSETQ. The length of the CDR3 is 14 residues. The DNA for the CDR3 is TGCGCCAGCAGCTCCGGGACAGGGGGGAATGGCTACACCTTC. The encoded protein is CASSSGTGGNGYTF. Filled out from reference TRBV5-1 and TRBJ1-2, the complete variable domain reads KAGVTQTPRYLIKTRGQQVTLSCSPISGHRSVSWYQQTPGQGLQFLFEYFSETQRNKGNFPGRFSGRQFSNSRSEMNVSTLELGDSALYLCASSSGTGGNGYTFGSGTRLTVV.

This clone was seen once. J is TRBJ2-1 and V is TRBV6-2 or TRBV6-3; 7 bases fit TRBD2. The CDR3 has 17 residues. Germline lookup yields CDR1 MNHEY and CDR2 SVGEGT. V lost 0 bases, J lost 2 bases, and 7 bases stayed unmatched. As DNA, the CDR3 is TGTGCCAGCAGTTACTCGGCCCCCCTAGCGGCCTACAATGAGCAGTTCTTC. It yields the protein CASSYSAPLAAYNEQFF.

The chain uses TRBV5-4 and TRBJ1-6, with D tentatively TRBD1 (5 bases). Germline V lookup: CDR1 SGHNT, CDR2 YYREEE (reference sequence). This CDR3 is built from 14 residues. Trimming cost V 4 bases and J 4 bases, with 9 bases left between them. In DNA form, the CDR3 reads TGTGCCAGCAGCGGACGGGGGTATAATTCACCCCTCCACTTT. Protein sequence: CASSGRGYNSPLHF. Filled out from reference TRBV5-4 and TRBJ1-6, the complete variable domain reads ETGVTQSPTHLIKTRGQQVTLRCSSQSGHNTVSWYQQALGQGPQFIFQYYREEENGRGNFPPRFSGLQFPNYSSELNVNALELDDSALYLCASSGRGYNSPLHFGNGTRLTVT.

The chain employs TRBV18 and TRBJ2-2, with 8 positions matching TRBD2. Trimming removed 2 bases from V and 0 bases from J; junction bases left unmatched: 14. The CDR3 is 20 residues long. Germline lookup yields CDR1 KGHSH and CDR2 LQKENI. In DNA form, the CDR3 reads TGTGCCAGCTCACCAAACGTAGCGAGCGGGAGACTAGCGAACACCGGGGAGCTGTTTTTT. Its protein is CASSPNVASGRLANTGELFF.

This chain uses TRBV18 with TRBJ1-3; D not resolved. V was trimmed by 0 bases and J by 0 bases, leaving 15 bases between them. The germline V gene has CDR1 KGHSH and CDR2 LQKENI. This CDR3 has 18 residues. CDR3 protein: CASSPPGGGLVSGNTIYF. CDR3 nucleotides: TGTGCCAGCTCACCACCGGGCGGTGGACTCGTCTCTGGAAACACCATATATTTT.

This clone has only a few counts. The genes are TRBV19 and TRBJ1-5; D is undetermined. Germline V gene sequence: CDR1 LNHDA, CDR2 SQIVND (reference sequence). The V end lost 8 bases, the J end lost 1 base, and 12 bases lay between the germline ends. The length of the CDR3 is 14 residues. The CDR3 coding sequence is TGTGCCAGTTGTGTGACGGACAGCAATCAGCCCCAGCATTTT. This codes for CASCVTDSNQPQHF.

The chain uses TRBV9 and TRBJ2-1, with 9 bases matching TRBD2. V lost 2 bases to trimming and J lost 4 bases; unmatched junction nucleotides: 10. The length of the CDR3 is 17 residues. Germline lookup yields CDR1 SGDLS and CDR2 YYNGEE. CDR3 bases: TGTGCCAGCAGCGTGCAAGTAGTGGCGGGAGGGTACAATGAGCAGTTCTTC. Its protein product is CASSVQVVAGGYNEQFF.

The chain links TRBV18 to TRBJ2-3, with D tentatively TRBD1 or TRBD2 (5 bases each). This CDR3 is 17 amino acids long. Germline-derived CDR1 and CDR2 are KGHSH and LQKENI. V lost 6 bases, J lost 0 bases, and 19 bases lay in between. The CDR3 sequence: CASSSLGTQLSTDTQYF. DNA for the CDR3: TGTGCCAGCTCTTCTTTAGGGACCCAGCTAAGCACAGATACGCAGTATTTT.

The V call is TRBV30, the J call TRBJ1-5; D call uncertain. There are 13 residues in the CDR3. Germline CDR1 and CDR2: GTSNPN and SVGIG (reference sequence). Trimming shortened V by 2 bases and J by 7 bases, and 12 bases separated the two germline ends. The CDR3 spells CAWSLGSGQPQHF. The DNA for the CDR3 is TGTGCCTGGAGTCTGGGGTCTGGCCAGCCCCAGCATTTT.